This TCR beta chain was identified during a study of control samples from healthy donors and cancer patients. In this sample, this clone turned up a few times. The CDR3 sequence is 12 residues long. Trimming took off 2 bases at V and 6 bases at J, with 7 bases between the two ends. From germline, CDR1 is MNHNY and CDR2 SVGAGI (reference sequence). Produced via immunoSEQ multiplex PCR; TCRdb's table is partial and in-frame only. The repertoire has 65,000 to 95,000 clones, over 75% of them found once; the top ten carry about 18%. The clonotype was recovered from a man aged 50-59 years in good health. The sequencing input was blood. This rearrangement joins TRBV6-6 to TRBJ1-2, with D possibly matching TRBD1 (5 bases). The CDR3 sequence is CASSYPGDGYTF. CDR3 nucleotide sequence: TGTGCCAGCAGTTACCCGGGGGATGGCTACACCTTC.